Below, 32 T cell receptor beta chains from the same sample are listed, as sequenced in a study of lymphopenia after photon versus proton radiotherapy. Libraries were prepared by immunoSEQ multiplex PCR; TCRdb keeps only in-frame clonotypes and omits some of them. Of roughly 25,000 clones listed, approximately 89% were seen once; the top ten hold roughly 5.2%. The sample in question was peripheral blood, obtained from a patient treated with photon-based radiotherapy. Every receptor here comes from a man aged 25-45 years with gastric cancer.

The V gene is TRBV6-5, the J gene TRBJ1-2, with D uncertain. This CDR3 contains 14 residues. The V end was cut by 7 bases, the J end by 4 bases, with 16 bases between. Per the germline V gene, CDR1 is MNHEY and CDR2 is SVGAGI. The CDR3 region is CASTPRRQFYGYTF. The CDR3 bases are TGTGCCAGCACCCCGAGGCGGCAGTTCTATGGCTACACCTTC.

This clone has just one count. The chain employs TRBV7-2 and TRBJ1-1; D remains ambiguous. CDR1 and CDR2 (germline): SGHTA, FQGNSA. The CDR3 covers 13 residues. Deletions cut 2 bases from V and 5 bases from J, with 9 bases between. The CDR3 protein is CASSLIWGTEAFF. The DNA for the CDR3 is TGTGCCAGCAGCTTAATTTGGGGAACTGAAGCTTTCTTT.

This clone was detected only once. The chain combines TRBV5-5 with TRBJ2-4, with D tentatively TRBD1 (6 bases). The germline V gene has CDR1 SGHKS and CDR2 YYEKEE (reference sequence). The CDR3 is 11 amino acids. Deletions cut 3 bases from V and 10 bases from J, with 8 bases between. CDR3 in amino acids: CASSSDRIQYF. The CDR3, as DNA: TGTGCCAGCAGCTCGGACAGAATTCAGTACTTC.

The CDR3 here is CASSMTSWEETQYF. The DNA of the CDR3 is TGTGCCAGCAGTATGACTAGTTGGGAAGAGACCCAGTACTTC. The rearrangement joins TRBV9 to TRBJ2-5; tentatively, D is TRBD2 (6 bases). The CDR3 has 14 amino acids. Germline CDR1 SGDLS, CDR2 YYNGEE. V was trimmed by 5 bases and J by 3 bases, leaving 14 bases between them.

J is TRBJ2-1 and V is TRBV2; TRBD2 matches at 10 bases. This CDR3 contains 15 residues. Germline V lookup: CDR1 SNHLY, CDR2 FYNNEI. J lost 3 bases, V lost 5 bases, and 4 bases had no gene match. The CDR3 here is CASSYTSGNYNEQFF. The CDR3 bases are TGTGCCAGCAGTTACACTAGCGGGAACTACAATGAGCAGTTCTTC.

V and J are TRBV18 and TRBJ2-2; D gene uncertain. CDR3 size: 12 residues. CDR1 KGHSH and CDR2 LQKENI come from the germline V gene. The V end was cut by 3 bases, the J end by 2 bases, with 1 base between. The CDR3 here is CASSPNTGELFF. Written as DNA, the CDR3 is TGTGCCAGCTCACCTAACACCGGGGAGCTGTTTTTT.

The chain joins TRBV10-1 to TRBJ1-5, with D maybe TRBD1 (5 bases). V lost 10 bases, J lost 3 bases, and 19 bases lay in between. This CDR3 region has 15 residues. Germline V CDR1 and CDR2: WNHNN, SYGVQD (reference sequence). CDR3 in amino acids: CATLHPGCANQPQHF. CDR3 coding DNA: TGCGCCACTCTCCATCCAGGGTGCGCCAATCAGCCCCAGCATTTT.

The chain has TRBV14 and TRBJ2-3; D gene unclear. V lost 1 base and J 0 bases, leaving 20 bases between the germline ends. CDR3 length: 19 residues. Germline V gives CDR1 SGHDN, CDR2 FVKESK. The CDR3: CASSQVGSMIQQSTDTQYF. The CDR3, as DNA: TGTGCCAGCAGCCAAGTGGGTAGTATGATCCAACAAAGCACAGATACGCAGTATTTT.

The J gene is TRBJ2-6, the V gene TRBV9; D may be TRBD2 (5 bases). CDR1 is SGDLS, CDR2 YYNGEE, per germline. V lost 4 bases to trimming and J lost 0 bases, with 14 bases between them. CDR3 length: 17 residues. The CDR3 reads CASSPGLISSGANVLTF. The CDR3 DNA is TGTGCCAGCAGCCCAGGACTGATTAGCTCTGGGGCCAACGTCCTGACTTTC.

This clone turned up a few times. The V and J genes are TRBV11-3 and TRBJ2-5; possible D gene TRBD2, 6 bases. The CDR3 spans 14 residues. Per the germline V gene, CDR1 is SGHNT and CDR2 is YENEEA. Trimming pared 3 bases from V and 4 bases from J, leaving 12 bases between. The CDR3 sequence is CASSFSGAPETQYF. The DNA for the CDR3 is TGTGCCAGCAGCTTTTCGGGAGCCCCAGAGACCCAGTACTTC.

This clone has just a few counts. The gene calls are TRBV28 and TRBJ2-1; 7 nucleotides agree with TRBD2. Germline loops: CDR1 MDHEN, CDR2 SYDVKM. CDR3 size: 16 residues. Trimming took 5 bases from V and 4 from J; bases not matched to a gene: 11. CDR3 amino acids: CASSHSSGGGYNEQFF. The CDR3, as DNA: TGTGCCAGCAGTCATTCTAGCGGTGGTGGGTACAATGAGCAGTTCTTC.

The rearrangement links TRBV5-1 to TRBJ2-1, with 7 bases identical to TRBD1. CDR1 is SGHRS, CDR2 YFSETQ, per germline. This CDR3 region has 14 residues. Losses at the gene ends were 5 bases for V and 3 bases for J; bases not matched to a gene: 5. CDR3 in amino acids: CASSSGTDYNEQFF. The CDR3 bases are TGCGCCAGCAGTTCCGGGACAGACTACAATGAGCAGTTCTTC.

The chain carries TRBV19 and TRBJ2-1, with unresolved D. CDR3 length: 13 amino acids. CDR1 LNHDA and CDR2 SQIVND come from the germline V gene (reference sequence). Trimming shortened V by 3 bases and J by 8 bases, and 11 bases separated the two germline ends. The CDR3 spells CASSIRAFDEQFF. DNA of the CDR3: TGTGCCAGTAGTATTCGGGCTTTCGATGAGCAGTTCTTC.

The chain is built from TRBV7-3 and TRBJ1-1; tentative D call: TRBD1 (6 bases). V was cut by 3 bases and J by 3 bases, with 11 bases left in between. The CDR3 loop spans 14 amino acids. Germline V CDR1 and CDR2: SGHTA, FQGTGA. In nucleotides, the CDR3 is TGTGCCAGCAGCTTGGGGGGCTGGGACACTGAAGCTTTCTTT. It codes for CASSLGGWDTEAFF.

The chain combines TRBV5-8 with TRBJ2-5; unclear D gene. V was shortened by 2 bases and J by 1 base, with 9 bases between the two germline ends. Per the germline V gene, CDR1 is SGHTS and CDR2 is YDEGEE. The CDR3 totals 14 residues. The CDR3 is CASSFTRPQETQYF. Here the CDR3 DNA reads TGTGCCAGCAGCTTTACCAGACCCCAAGAGACCCAGTACTTC. Looking up the rest from reference TRBV5-8 and TRBJ2-5 gives the full variable domain: EAGVTQSPTHLIKTRGQQATLRCSPISGHTSVYWYQQALGLGLQFLLWYDEGEERNRGNFPPRFSGRQFPNYSSELNVNALELEDSALYLCASSFTRPQETQYFGPGTRLLVL.

The V gene is TRBV4-1, the J gene TRBJ2-5; 11 bases agree with TRBD2. V lost 0 bases to trimming and J lost 1 base; unmatched junction nucleotides: 10. This CDR3 spans 19 amino acids. CDR1 and CDR2 from the germline V gene are MGHRA and YSYEKL. The CDR3 loop is CASSQDLGSSGGAQETQYF. DNA of the CDR3: TGCGCCAGCAGCCAAGATCTTGGAAGTAGCGGGGGGGCCCAAGAGACCCAGTACTTC.

This chain joins TRBV5-1 and TRBJ1-4, with D perhaps matching TRBD1 (6 bases). The CDR3 is 15 amino acids. Looked up from germline, CDR1 is SGHRS and CDR2 is YFSETQ. The V end was cut by 0 bases, the J end by 5 bases, with 11 bases between. DNA of the CDR3: TGCGCCAGCAGCTTGGGGACAGCGTCGAATGAAAAACTGTTTTTT. Protein sequence: CASSLGTASNEKLFF.

This chain connects TRBV5-6 to TRBJ2-3; a possible D gene is TRBD1 (6 bases). CDR1 is SGHDT and CDR2 is YYEEEE in the germline V gene. This CDR3 is built from 16 residues. V was clipped by 3 bases and J by 0 bases, with 14 bases between them. The DNA for the CDR3 is TGTGCCAGCAGCTCGATGAGAGGACAGAGCACAGATACGCAGTATTTT. Amino acid sequence: CASSSMRGQSTDTQYF.

This sequence joins TRBV11-3 and TRBJ2-7; 14 bases fit TRBD2. CDR1 and CDR2 (germline): SGHNT, YENEEA. This CDR3 region has 15 residues. V was clipped by 5 bases and J by 5 bases; unmatched bases: 5. CDR3 protein: CASSTPGLAGDEQYF. The DNA of the CDR3 is TGTGCCAGCAGCACCCCGGGACTAGCGGGAGACGAGCAGTACTTC. The variable domain in full, completed from reference TRBV11-3 and TRBJ2-7, reads EAGVVQSPRYKIIEKKQPVAFWCNPISGHNTLYWYLQNLGQGPELLIRYENEEAVDDSQLPKDRFSAERLKGVDSTLKIQPAELGDSAVYLCASSTPGLAGDEQYFGPGTRLTVT.

The J gene is TRBJ1-1, the V gene TRBV5-1; D ambiguous. CDR1 and CDR2 (germline): SGHRS, YFSETQ. The CDR3 is made up of 13 amino acids. The germline V and J ends were trimmed by 4 bases and 9 bases, with 16 bases remaining between them. As DNA, the CDR3 is TGCGCCAGCAGCCACGACTACGGGTCGAAAGCTTTCTTT. Translated, it gives CASSHDYGSKAFF.

The chain is built from TRBV11-3 and TRBJ2-6, with D perhaps being TRBD1 or TRBD2 (5 bases each). This CDR3 region has 19 residues. V was shortened by 6 bases and J by 0 bases, with 21 bases between the two germline ends. Germline assignment: CDR1 SGHNT and CDR2 YENEEA. CDR3 nucleotide sequence: TGTGCCAGCAGGGGGAGAGGCTGGGGCCAGAGCTCTGGGGCCAACGTCCTGACTTTC. It is translated as CASRGRGWGQSSGANVLTF.

This chain links TRBV7-9 with TRBJ2-5; the D gene is possibly TRBD1 (5 bases). The closer fit of TRBJ2-7 to the DNA end suggests the J call may be wrong. The CDR3 covers 12 residues. Germline loops: CDR1 SEHNR, CDR2 FQNEAQ (reference sequence). CDR3 nucleotide sequence: TGTGCCAGCAGTAATACAGGAGACGAGCAGTACTTC. Its translation is CASSNTGDEQYF.

This chain uses TRBV15 with TRBJ1-4, with D tentatively TRBD1 (5 bases). The CDR3 runs 13 residues. Trimming cost V 1 base and J 14 bases, with 14 bases left between them. Germline assignment: CDR1 LNHNV and CDR2 YYDKDF (reference sequence). DNA for the CDR3: TGTGCCACCAGCAGAGCTGACAGCCTGGGGCTGTTTTTT. It is translated as CATSRADSLGLFF.

The gene calls are TRBV6-1 and TRBJ1-3; D not resolved. Trimming shortened V by 4 bases and J by 0 bases, and 7 bases separated the two germline ends. There are 14 residues in the CDR3. In germline, CDR1 is MNHNS, CDR2 SASEGT. The CDR3 spells CASSGGSSGNTIYF. Written as DNA, the CDR3 is TGTGCCAGCAGTGGAGGCAGCTCTGGAAACACCATATATTTT.

The V and J genes are TRBV12-5 and TRBJ2-5, with 11 bases fitting TRBD2. The CDR3 is 17 amino acids. Per the germline V gene, CDR1 is LGHNT and CDR2 is FRNRAP. V lost 1 base, J lost 3 bases, and 7 bases stayed unmatched. CDR3: CASGLATGTSGEETQYF. DNA for the CDR3: TGTGCTAGTGGTTTGGCAACCGGGACTAGCGGTGAAGAGACCCAGTACTTC.

The sample holds one count of this clone. The chain combines TRBV6-5 with TRBJ2-1, with 7 bases lining up with TRBD1. V gave up 6 bases and J gave up 4 bases; unmatched junction bases: 9. This CDR3 spans 15 amino acids. CDR1 MNHEY and CDR2 SVGAGI come from the germline V gene. The CDR3: CASRKKTGQYNEQFF. The CDR3 DNA reads TGTGCCAGCAGGAAAAAGACAGGGCAATACAATGAGCAGTTCTTC.

This clone was observed once. DNA for the CDR3: TGTGCCAGCAGCTTAAATCAAGAGACCCAGTACTTC. Translating it yields CASSLNQETQYF. The genes are TRBV7-3 and TRBJ2-5; no reliable D call. Germline CDR1 and CDR2: SGHTA and FQGTGA. V was trimmed by 1 base and J by 2 bases, leaving 2 bases between them. The CDR3 contains 12 residues. Full variable domain (outside the CDR3, taken from reference TRBV7-3 and TRBJ2-5): GAGVSQTPSNKVTEKGKYVELRCDPISGHTALYWYRQSLGQGPEFLIYFQGTGAADDSGLPNDRFFAVRPEGSVSTLKIQRTERGDSAVYLCASSLNQETQYFGPGTRLLVL.

The chain links TRBV7-9 to TRBJ1-2; no clear D. V lost 3 bases and J 13 bases, leaving 9 bases between the germline ends. CDR1 is SEHNR and CDR2 is FQNEAQ in the germline V gene (reference sequence). This CDR3 contains 10 residues. The DNA for the CDR3 is TGTGCCAGCAGCTTTGAGGGTTTCACCTTC. Translated: CASSFEGFTF. The variable domain in full, with the rest retrieved from reference TRBV7-9 and TRBJ1-2, is DTGVSQNPRHKITKRGQNVTFRCDPISEHNRLYWYRQTLGQGPEFLTYFQNEAQLEKSRLLSDRFSAERPKGSFSTLEIQRTEQGDSAMYLCASSFEGFTFGSGTRLTVV.

This chain links TRBV18 with TRBJ1-3, with D perhaps TRBD1 (5 bases). CDR3 length equals 14 residues. Germline loops: CDR1 KGHSH, CDR2 LQKENI. Trimming pared 3 bases from V and 3 bases from J, leaving 9 bases between. CDR3 region: CASSPPQGGNTIYF. Here the CDR3 DNA reads TGTGCCAGCTCACCGCCGCAGGGTGGAAACACCATATATTTT.

Here the CDR3 reads CSVEAGFPNYGYTF. Written as DNA, the CDR3 is TGCAGCGTTGAAGCAGGGTTCCCTAACTATGGCTACACCTTC. V and J are TRBV29-1 and TRBJ1-2; weak D call: TRBD1 (5 bases). This CDR3 has 14 amino acids. Trimming shortened V by 1 base and J by 0 bases, and 9 bases separated the two germline ends. CDR1 is SQVTM and CDR2 is ANQGSEA in the germline V gene.

Only one count was recorded for this clone. The CDR3 protein is CSVPGMVGYTF. DNA of the CDR3: TGCAGCGTTCCAGGGATGGTTGGCTACACCTTC. This chain joins TRBV29-1 and TRBJ1-2, with D maybe TRBD1 (5 bases). Germline assignment: CDR1 SQVTM and CDR2 ANQGSEA. The V and J ends lost 5 bases and 7 bases respectively, with 11 bases between them. The CDR3 extends over 11 amino acids. Using reference TRBV29-1 and TRBJ1-2 for the parts outside the CDR3, the full variable domain is SAVISQKPSRDICQRGTSLTIQCQVDSQVTMMFWYRQQPGQSLTLIATANQGSEATYESGFVIDKFPISRPNLTFSTLTVSNMSPEDSSIYLCSVPGMVGYTFGSGTRLTVV.

The chain couples TRBV6-4 to TRBJ2-7; 7 bases match TRBD2. Trimming took 4 bases from V and 2 from J; bases not matched to a gene: 5. Per germline, CDR1 MRHNA and CDR2 SNTAGT. CDR3 length: 14 residues. The CDR3, as DNA: TGTGCCAGCAGTGGGACTAGTAAGACCTACGAGCAGTACTTC. This codes for CASSGTSKTYEQYF.